The 32 T cell receptor beta chains below come from one sample, sequenced in a study of blood T cell repertoires in COVID-19. The method was immunoSEQ multiplex PCR; TCRdb's version includes in-frame clones alone and lacks a portion of them. This sample has over 350,000 clones, with approximately 90% found just once. Sequencing was performed on peripheral blood. The source is a woman aged 25 to 39 with acute or convalescent COVID-19.

V and J are TRBV28 and TRBJ1-6; 9 bases align to TRBD1. Germline V gene sequence: CDR1 MDHEN, CDR2 SYDVKM. The CDR3 is 14 amino acids. Trimming at V came to 6 bases and at J to 10 bases, leaving 7 bases not matched to a gene. This CDR3 reads CASREGQGSSPLHF. The CDR3 DNA follows: TGTGCCAGCAGGGAGGGACAGGGATCATCACCCCTCCACTTT.

This chain uses TRBV5-1 with TRBJ1-1; D perhaps matches TRBD1 (5 bases). The CDR3 is 16 amino acids. The V gene lost 0 bases and the J gene lost 4 bases, with 16 bases spanning the gap. Germline CDR1 is SGHRS and CDR2 is YFSETQ. CDR3 sequence (DNA): TGCGCCAGCAGCTTGGGATTAGGGGCGGACGTCACTGAAGCTTTCTTT. Its translation is CASSLGLGADVTEAFF.

The V gene is TRBV7-9, the J gene TRBJ1-3; D possibly corresponds to TRBD1 (5 bases). Trimming pared 5 bases from V and 0 bases from J, leaving 20 bases between. The CDR3 is 18 residues long. Germline V gene data show CDR1 as SEHNR and CDR2 as FQNEAQ (reference sequence). The CDR3 protein is CASSHSRSGLASGNTIYF. CDR3 bases: TGTGCCAGCAGCCACAGTAGGTCAGGGCTCGCCTCTGGAAACACCATATATTTT.

The V call is TRBV28, the J call TRBJ1-1; 9 nucleotides line up with TRBD1. The trim removed 10 bases at V and 14 bases at J, leaving 17 bases unmatched. This CDR3 comprises 13 residues. Looked up from germline, CDR1 is MDHEN and CDR2 is SYDVKM. CDR3 protein: CATNTGRAGQGFF. As DNA, the CDR3 is TGTGCCACCAATACCGGGAGGGCGGGACAGGGCTTCTTT.

The V and J genes are TRBV3-1 (or the pseudogene TRBV3-2) and TRBJ2-3; 13 bases match TRBD2. The CDR3 is 17 residues long. V shed 1 base, J shed 1 base, and the junction held 2 bases outside the gene matches. Germline CDR1 and CDR2: LGHDT and YNNKEL (reference sequence). The CDR3 is CASSQAGLAGGTDTQYF. As DNA, the CDR3 is TGTGCCAGCAGCCAAGCCGGACTAGCGGGGGGCACAGATACGCAGTATTTT.

The chain carries TRBV2 and TRBJ1-5; the match to TRBD1 covers 9 bases. V lost 6 bases to trimming and J lost 2 bases; unmatched junction nucleotides: 2. Germline V gene lookup returns CDR1 SNHLY and CDR2 FYNNEI. The CDR3 length is 14 residues. DNA for the CDR3: TGTGCCAGCAGCGGACAGGGGCGCAATCAGCCCCAGCATTTT. Translated: CASSGQGRNQPQHF. Full variable domain (missing parts from reference TRBV2 and TRBJ1-5): EPEVTQTPSHQVTQMGQEVILRCVPISNHLYFYWYRQILGQKVEFLVSFYNNEISEKSEIFDDQFSVERPDGSNFTLKIRSTKLEDSAMYFCASSGQGRNQPQHFGDGTRLSIL.

The chain carries TRBV9 and TRBJ2-1; D not certain. With 0 bases removed from V and 0 bases from J, the gap between germline ends came to 10 bases. CDR3 length: 16 residues. Germline loops: CDR1 SGDLS, CDR2 YYNGEE. CDR3 nucleotide sequence: TGTGCCAGCAGCGTAGGTTCATACGGCTCCTACAATGAGCAGTTCTTC. It encodes CASSVGSYGSYNEQFF.

In DNA form, the CDR3 reads TGTGCCAGCAGTCGACCGGGACAGGGGGCTCAAAACATTCAGTACTTC. Protein sequence: CASSRPGQGAQNIQYF. This chain uses TRBV6-6 with TRBJ2-4; 12 bases are shared with TRBD1. The germline CDR1 and CDR2 sequences are MNHNY and SVGAGI (reference sequence). The CDR3 covers 16 residues. Trimming took 5 bases from V and 5 from J; bases not matched to a gene: 7.

V is TRBV30 and J is TRBJ2-3; 8 nucleotides align to TRBD2. The V gene end was trimmed by 1 base and the J gene end by 3 bases; junction bases not matched to a gene: 6. Germline V CDR1 and CDR2: GTSNPN, SVGIG (reference sequence). CDR3 length: 15 amino acids. The CDR3 sequence is CAWSATSVRTDTQYF. CDR3 nucleotide sequence: TGTGCCTGGAGTGCGACTAGCGTCCGTACAGATACGCAGTATTTT.

The chain employs TRBV24-1 and TRBJ2-3; a weak D match, TRBD2 (6 bases). Per germline, CDR1 KGHDR and CDR2 SFDVKD. The CDR3 loop spans 16 amino acids. V lost 2 bases and J lost 4, with 15 bases in between. CDR3: CATSDWRGQSADTQYF. The CDR3 DNA follows: TGTGCCACCAGTGATTGGAGGGGCCAATCCGCAGATACGCAGTATTTT.

This chain links TRBV6-1 with TRBJ2-7; 7 nucleotides agree with TRBD2. V lost 1 base and J lost 4; bases outside the gene matches: 7. The CDR3 is 15 residues long. Germline V gives CDR1 MNHNS, CDR2 SASEGT. The chain's CDR3 is CASSEVLAGSYEQYF. Written as DNA, the CDR3 is TGTGCCAGCAGTGAAGTGTTAGCGGGTAGTTACGAGCAGTACTTC.

The rearrangement joins TRBV3-1 (or the pseudogene TRBV3-2) to TRBJ2-7; 10 nucleotides line up with TRBD1. This CDR3 is built from 16 residues. Germline values: CDR1 LGHDT, CDR2 YNNKEL (reference sequence). V gave up 3 bases and J gave up 2 bases; unmatched junction bases: 7. CDR3 nucleotide sequence: TGTGCCAGCAGCCATATCGTAGGGACAGGGGCCTACGAGCAGTACTTC. Its translation is CASSHIVGTGAYEQYF.

The chain carries TRBV5-6 and TRBJ2-3, with unresolved D. The CDR3 is 16 amino acids. Deletions cut 4 bases from V and 1 base from J, with 16 bases between. Germline lookup yields CDR1 SGHDT and CDR2 YYEEEE. The CDR3 DNA follows: TGTGCCAGCAGCCTCGGAGCCGGGTATCGCACAGATACGCAGTATTTT. Protein product: CASSLGAGYRTDTQYF.

The J gene is TRBJ1-2, the V gene TRBV13; 8 nucleotides align to TRBD1. Trimming cost V 3 bases and J 2 bases; bases outside gene matches: 5. The CDR3 is 15 amino acids. Germline CDR1 and CDR2: PRHDT and FYEKMQ (reference sequence). DNA for the CDR3: TGTGCCAGCAGCTTGAACAGGGGGAGAAACTATGGCTACACCTTC. Amino acids: CASSLNRGRNYGYTF. Variable domain in full (rest from reference TRBV13 and TRBJ1-2): AAGVIQSPRHLIKEKRETATLKCYPIPRHDTVYWYQQGPGQDPQFLISFYEKMQSDKGSIPDRFSAQQFSDYHSELNMSSLELGDSALYFCASSLNRGRNYGYTFGSGTRLTVV.

The J gene is TRBJ1-1, the V gene TRBV14; D gene ambiguous. The CDR3 loop spans 11 amino acids. The germline V and J ends were trimmed by 6 bases and 7 bases, with 9 bases remaining between them. CDR1 is SGHDN and CDR2 is FVKESK in the germline V gene. Written as DNA, the CDR3 is TGTGCCAGCAGTGCCGGGATTGAAGCTTTCTTT. This encodes CASSAGIEAFF. The complete variable domain, with remaining parts taken from reference TRBV14 and TRBJ1-1, reads EAGVTQFPSHSVIEKGQTVTLRCDPISGHDNLYWYRRVMGKEIKFLLHFVKESKQDESGMPNNRFLAERTGGTYSTLKVQPAELEDSGVYFCASSAGIEAFFGQGTRLTVV.

The rearrangement joins TRBV6-6 to TRBJ2-7; TRBD1 matches at 9 bases. Per germline, CDR1 MNHNY and CDR2 SVGAGI (reference sequence). The CDR3 totals 15 residues. With 0 bases clipped from V and 4 bases from J, the junction kept 4 bases outside the gene matches. In DNA, the CDR3 is TGTGCCAGCAGTTACTCGACAGGGGGTCGTTACGAGCAGTACTTC. This translates into CASSYSTGGRYEQYF.

On this clone: This sample includes further DNA sequences coding for the same CDR3. This chain connects TRBV29-1 to TRBJ1-2, with D possibly TRBD1 on 6 matching bases. The CDR3 totals 12 residues. V lost 5 bases and J lost 1, with 8 bases in between. Looked up from germline, CDR1 is SQVTM and CDR2 is ANQGSEA. DNA of the CDR3: TGCAGCGTTCCCAGGGGTAACTATGGCTACACCTTC. Its protein product is CSVPRGNYGYTF.

J is TRBJ2-3 and V is TRBV11-1; 7 bases fit TRBD2. V dropped 1 base and J dropped 6; count of bases not matched to a gene: 7. This CDR3 is built from 15 residues. Germline V gene data show CDR1 as SGHAT and CDR2 as FQDESV (reference sequence). The DNA for the CDR3 is TGTGCCAGCAGCTTAGAAGCGGGGTTGGGGGATACGCAGTATTTT. This gives the protein CASSLEAGLGDTQYF.

This clone has a handful of counts. The rearrangement uses TRBV7-9 and TRBJ1-2, with 8 positions matching TRBD1. Trimming at V came to 8 bases and at J to 5 bases, leaving 7 bases not matched to a gene. Germline V gene lookup returns CDR1 SEHNR and CDR2 FQNEAQ (reference sequence). The CDR3 consists of 13 residues. The CDR3: CASGPQGGYGYTF. DNA for the CDR3: TGTGCCAGCGGACCACAGGGGGGTTATGGCTACACCTTC.

This clone was counted a few times. This chain uses TRBV5-6 with TRBJ1-1; D ambiguous. Germline-derived CDR1 and CDR2 are SGHDT and YYEEEE. The CDR3 runs 15 residues. Trimming took 0 bases from V and 2 from J, leaving 11 bases between them. The CDR3 protein is CASSLGVRVNTEAFF. The CDR3 DNA follows: TGTGCCAGCAGCTTGGGCGTGCGGGTAAACACTGAAGCTTTCTTT.

The CDR3 reads CASGSTGLLPGFSEKLFF. The CDR3 bases are TGTGCCAGCGGAAGTACGGGGTTACTCCCCGGCTTTAGTGAAAAACTGTTTTTT. The V gene is TRBV2, the J gene TRBJ1-4; D is unclear. V was cut by 8 bases and J by 7 bases, with 29 bases left in between. Germline V lookup: CDR1 SNHLY, CDR2 FYNNEI. The CDR3 has 18 residues.

This clone was seen once. The J gene is TRBJ1-2, the V gene TRBV4-1, with TRBD1 matching 8 bases. V trimming: 4 bases; J trimming: 2 bases; junction bases outside the gene matches: 9. Germline V CDR1 and CDR2: MGHRA, YSYEKL. The CDR3 has 16 amino acids. The CDR3 here is CASSRGQGSYNYGYTF. The CDR3 region has the DNA TGCGCCAGCAGCCGCGGACAGGGAAGCTACAACTATGGCTACACCTTC.

V is TRBV7-3 and J is TRBJ2-2; 9 nucleotides align to TRBD1. V shed 1 base and J 3 bases; nucleotides not matched to a gene: 6. The germline CDR1 and CDR2 sequences are SGHTA and FQGTGA. The CDR3 has 17 amino acids. The CDR3 sequence: CASSLSRDRVHTGELFF. The CDR3 DNA is TGTGCCAGCAGCTTAAGCCGGGACAGGGTCCACACCGGGGAGCTGTTTTTT.

The rearrangement joins TRBV5-8 to TRBJ2-3, with 15 bases lining up with TRBD2. With V trimmed by 0 bases and J by 4 bases, 0 bases remained unmatched. This CDR3 region has 16 residues. Per the germline V gene, CDR1 is SGHTS and CDR2 is YDEGEE. This CDR3 is CASSLGTSGGADTQYF. DNA for the CDR3: TGTGCCAGCAGCTTGGGGACTAGCGGGGGGGCAGATACGCAGTATTTT. The variable domain in full, with the rest retrieved from reference TRBV5-8 and TRBJ2-3, is EAGVTQSPTHLIKTRGQQATLRCSPISGHTSVYWYQQALGLGLQFLLWYDEGEERNRGNFPPRFSGRQFPNYSSELNVNALELEDSALYLCASSLGTSGGADTQYFGPGTRLTVL.

The chain combines TRBV6-7 with TRBJ2-3, with 9 bases matching TRBD2. TRBV6-7 falls under the ORF class, with uncertain function. CDR3 length: 16 amino acids. The trim removed 6 bases at V and 4 bases at J, leaving 11 bases unmatched. The CDR3 DNA reads TGTGCCAGCAGGACACAGGCTAGCGGGGTCGCAGATACGCAGTATTTT. Translated: CASRTQASGVADTQYF.

CDR3 loop: CASSERTTRGYGYTF. The CDR3 bases are TGTGCCAGCAGTGAGAGGACTACTAGGGGCTATGGCTACACCTTC. The chain couples TRBV6-1 to TRBJ1-2; a weak D match, TRBD1 (5 bases). V gave up 3 bases and J gave up 4 bases, with 15 bases separating them. The CDR3 length is 15 residues. CDR1 and CDR2 (germline): MNHNS, SASEGT.

This chain uses TRBV3-1 (or the pseudogene TRBV3-2) with TRBJ2-1, with TRBD1 matching over 8 bases. The CDR3 has 16 amino acids. Trimming cost V 3 bases and J 2 bases; bases outside gene matches: 6. The germline V gene encodes CDR1 LGHDT and CDR2 YNNKEL (reference sequence). CDR3 DNA sequence: TGTGCCAGCAGCCAGGGGACAGGTAAGGCCTACAATGAGCAGTTCTTC. This translates into CASSQGTGKAYNEQFF.

This chain uses TRBV29-1 with TRBJ2-3; weak D call: TRBD1 (6 bases). V lost 2 bases and J lost 1, with 19 bases in between. This CDR3 is 17 amino acids long. Looked up from germline, CDR1 is SQVTM and CDR2 is ANQGSEA. Here the CDR3 reads CSVERGARGVGTDTQYF. The CDR3 nucleotides are TGCAGCGTTGAAAGGGGAGCCAGGGGTGTGGGCACAGATACGCAGTATTTT.

The V call is TRBV27, the J call TRBJ1-6, with D tentatively TRBD1 (6 bases). Trimming took off 5 bases at V and 8 bases at J, with 13 bases between the two ends. The CDR3 runs 14 residues. Germline V lookup: CDR1 MNHEY, CDR2 SMNVEV (reference sequence). CDR3 sequence (DNA): TGTGCCAGCAGTCCACAGGGTTACCATTCACCCCTCCACTTT. Protein sequence: CASSPQGYHSPLHF.

V usage is TRBV3-1 (or the pseudogene TRBV3-2) and J usage is TRBJ2-5; 10 nucleotides match TRBD2. The germline V gene encodes CDR1 LGHDT and CDR2 YNNKEL (reference sequence). The CDR3 extends over 17 amino acids. The V segment lost 0 bases and the J segment 4 bases; nucleotides outside the gene matches: 8. The CDR3 spells CASSQDRSGGAGETQYF. In DNA form, the CDR3 reads TGTGCCAGCAGCCAAGATAGGAGCGGGGGGGCCGGAGAGACCCAGTACTTC.

This clone has just a few counts. This specimen includes other DNA sequences encoding the same CDR3. The CDR3, as DNA: TGCGCCAGCAGCGGGAAAGCGGGTGAGACCCAGTACTTC. This translates into CASSGKAGETQYF. V gene TRBV5-1 combines with J gene TRBJ2-5, with D possibly being TRBD2 (6 bases). V was trimmed by 4 bases and J by 5 bases, leaving 12 bases between them. The length of the CDR3 is 13 residues. Germline V CDR1 and CDR2: SGHRS, YFSETQ.

The rearrangement uses TRBV5-1 and TRBJ1-1; TRBD1 aligns across 8 bases. The CDR3 has 17 amino acids. V dropped 4 bases and J dropped 1; count of bases not matched to a gene: 12. CDR1 SGHRS and CDR2 YFSETQ come from the germline V gene. For the CDR3, the DNA is TGCGCCAGCAGCCCCGGACAGGGAGGAATCCGGAACACTGAAGCTTTCTTT. Its translation is CASSPGQGGIRNTEAFF. The full variable domain, its missing parts supplied by reference TRBV5-1 and TRBJ1-1, is KAGVTQTPRYLIKTRGQQVTLSCSPISGHRSVSWYQQTPGQGLQFLFEYFSETQRNKGNFPGRFSGRQFSNSRSEMNVSTLELGDSALYLCASSPGQGGIRNTEAFFGQGTRLTVV.